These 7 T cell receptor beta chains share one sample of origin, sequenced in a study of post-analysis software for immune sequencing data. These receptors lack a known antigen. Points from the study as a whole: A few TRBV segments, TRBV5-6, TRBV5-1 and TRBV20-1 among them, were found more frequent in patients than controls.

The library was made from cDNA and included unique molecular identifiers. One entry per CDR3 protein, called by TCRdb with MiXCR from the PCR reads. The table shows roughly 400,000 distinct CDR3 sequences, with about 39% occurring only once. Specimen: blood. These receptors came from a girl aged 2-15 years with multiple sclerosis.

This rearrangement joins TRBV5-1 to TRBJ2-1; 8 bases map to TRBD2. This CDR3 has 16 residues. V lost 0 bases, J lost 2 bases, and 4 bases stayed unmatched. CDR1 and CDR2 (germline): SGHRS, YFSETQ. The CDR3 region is CASSLGVAGTYNEQFF. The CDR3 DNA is TGCGCCAGCAGCTTGGGGGTAGCGGGGACCTACAATGAGCAGTTCTTC.

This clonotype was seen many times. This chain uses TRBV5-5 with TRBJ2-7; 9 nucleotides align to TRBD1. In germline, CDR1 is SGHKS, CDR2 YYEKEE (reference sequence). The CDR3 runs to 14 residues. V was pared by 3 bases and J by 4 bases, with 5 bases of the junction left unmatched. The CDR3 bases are TGTGCCAGCAGCTCGGGGACAGGGATGTACGAGCAGTACTTC. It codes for CASSSGTGMYEQYF.

DNA of the CDR3: TGTGCCAGCAGCTTAAATTTCCAGGAGTGGCACGAGCAGTACTTC. Translated, it gives CASSLNFQEWHEQYF. This chain links TRBV7-3 with TRBJ2-7; D not resolved. CDR1 and CDR2 (germline): SGHTA, FQGTGA. V lost 1 base and J 5 bases, leaving 15 bases between the germline ends. The CDR3 is 15 amino acids.

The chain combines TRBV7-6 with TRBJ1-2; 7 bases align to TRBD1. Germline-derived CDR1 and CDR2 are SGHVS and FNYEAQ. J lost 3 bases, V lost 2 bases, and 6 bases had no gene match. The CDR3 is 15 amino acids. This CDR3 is CASSLLAGGDYGYTF. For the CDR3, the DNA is TGTGCCAGCAGCTTATTGGCAGGGGGGGACTATGGCTACACCTTC.

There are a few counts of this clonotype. This CDR3 is CASSRGLGDYGYTF. DNA of the CDR3: TGTGCCAGCAGCCGGGGCCTCGGGGACTATGGCTACACCTTC. The V gene is TRBV3-1, the J gene TRBJ1-2, with D possibly TRBD1 on 5 matching bases. The germline V gene has CDR1 LGHDT and CDR2 YNNKEL (reference sequence). With 4 bases removed from V and 3 bases from J, the gap between germline ends came to 12 bases. This CDR3 is 14 amino acids long. Using reference TRBV3-1 and TRBJ1-2 for the parts outside the CDR3, the full variable domain is DTAVSQTPKYLVTQMGNDKSIKCEQNLGHDTMYWYKQDSKKFLKIMFSYNNKELIINETVPNRFSPKSPDKAHLNLHINSLELGDSAVYFCASSRGLGDYGYTFGSGTRLTVV.

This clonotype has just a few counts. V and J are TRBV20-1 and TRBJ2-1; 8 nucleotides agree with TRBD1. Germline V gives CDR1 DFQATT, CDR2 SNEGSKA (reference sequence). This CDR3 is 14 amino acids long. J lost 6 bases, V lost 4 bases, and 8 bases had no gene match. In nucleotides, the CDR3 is TGCAGTGCTACCGACAGGGGAAGGCGCAATGAGCAGTTCTTC. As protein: CSATDRGRRNEQFF.

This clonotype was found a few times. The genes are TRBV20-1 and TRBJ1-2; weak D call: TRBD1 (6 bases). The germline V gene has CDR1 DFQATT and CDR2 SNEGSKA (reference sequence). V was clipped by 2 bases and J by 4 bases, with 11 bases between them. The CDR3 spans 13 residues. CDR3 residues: CSARPGQSYGYTF. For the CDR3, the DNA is TGCAGTGCTAGACCAGGACAGTCCTATGGCTACACCTTC.